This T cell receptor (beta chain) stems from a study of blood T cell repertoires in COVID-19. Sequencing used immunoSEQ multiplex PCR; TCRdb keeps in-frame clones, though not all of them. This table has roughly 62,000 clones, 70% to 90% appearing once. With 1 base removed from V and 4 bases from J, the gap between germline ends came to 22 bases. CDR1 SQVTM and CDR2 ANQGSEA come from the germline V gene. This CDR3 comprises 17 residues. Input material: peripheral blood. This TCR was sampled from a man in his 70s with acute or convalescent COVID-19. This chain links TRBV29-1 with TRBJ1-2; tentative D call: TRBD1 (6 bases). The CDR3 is CSVEGRTEDRIAYGYTF. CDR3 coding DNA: TGCAGCGTTGAAGGGCGGACAGAAGACCGAATTGCCTATGGCTACACCTTC.